This T cell receptor (beta chain) was obtained from a study of blood T cell repertoires in COVID-19. About the research overall: There were acute and convalescent COVID-19 samples, and they came from the United States, Italy and Spain. The cDNA or gDNA used as material had been derived from T cells, B-cell-depleted T cells, or PBMCs.

How the authors handled the data: Estimation of nucleated cell counts was performed using reference gene primer amplification. Sequenced by immunoSEQ multiplex PCR; TCRdb stores in-frame clones only, minus some. V and J calls and clone size follow that table, whereas D and trimming were derived from the DNA. Of more than 100,000 clones in the sample, 85% to 90% were seen once. CDR1 and CDR2 from the germline V gene are MNHEY and SMNVEV (reference sequence). Trimming removed 5 bases from V and 9 bases from J; junction bases left unmatched: 6. The CDR3 consists of 15 residues. The material sequenced was peripheral blood. The rearrangement links TRBV27 to TRBJ1-6; TRBD1 aligns across 11 bases. This receptor was taken from a woman between 65 and 79 years old with acute or convalescent COVID-19. CDR3 region: CASSPGTGGISPLHF. CDR3 nucleotide sequence: TGTGCCAGCAGTCCGGGGACAGGGGGAATTTCACCCCTCCACTTT.